This T cell receptor (beta chain) came from a study of blood T cells in healthy people across ages (dated by TCRdb to the mid-2010s). With regard to the full study: In model experiments, template switching captured about one uniquely barcoded TCR beta cDNA molecule for every two T cells. The study measured age-related changes in TCR beta repertoire diversity using deep sequencing normalized with unique cDNA molecular identifiers. The donors were divided into four age groups: young (average approximately 15 years), middle-aged (about 41), aged (approximately 62) and long-lived (about 80). For two donors (one aged 18 to 29 and one aged 80 or older), the study analyzed two additional independent replicas of 1 million unique cDNA reads from the same blood draw. The research as a whole found: Total diversity estimates from one million sequenced T cells were considered lower bounds and underestimates. Conclusive comparison of naive and antigen-experienced compartments was prevented by the profiling of bulk unsorted PBMCs. Observed TCR beta diversity correlated strongly with the percentage of naive T cells measured by flow cytometry. As age increased, observed TCR beta diversity per million T cells dropped in a roughly linear way, and a significant reduction was already evident by age about 40. The CMV infection status of donors was not known, potentially confounding age-related changes in expanded clonotypes. The long-lived group showed more naive CD4+ T cells, fewer expanded clones and increased TCR diversity than the aged group, suggesting age selection.

In this sample, this clonotype turned up many times. The antigen it recognizes is unknown. Per-base qualities were not stored, and no clone one base away is much larger. Libraries were constructed by 5' RACE. Sequencing was carried out with an Illumina HiSeq 2500. A second 7 to 11 cycle PCR used a sample-barcoded 5' primer and a J-beta primer mix. Each TCR beta cDNA molecule received a unique molecular identifier from a template-switch 5' adaptor carrying 12 random nucleotides. At least 2.5 million CDR3-containing paired-end reads were obtained from each sample. First-strand cDNA was synthesized from all RNA with the Mint cDNA synthesis kit, primed by a TRBC-specific oligonucleotide. All cDNA was treated with uracil-DNA glycosylase and then went through a first 18-cycle PCR with the universal primers M1SS and BC2_uni_R. Processing in the source paper ran as follows. Each sample was normalized by randomly selecting 1 million high-quality reads, each carrying a distinct molecular identifier. Instead of being binned into consensus sequences, reads that shared molecular identifiers were thrown out. CDR3 identification, clonotype clustering and error correction used MiTCR with a Q25 quality threshold and the strictest error-elimination algorithm. A nonparametric unseen species model with Euler transformation was used to estimate lower-bound total TCR beta diversity. The public reads were reprocessed in TCRdb via fastp at Q25 and MiXCR, keeping in-frame beta chains. CDR3 protein duplicates are merged, each entry listing the most common genes and DNA. Clone size and V and J calls follow TCRdb, not the original study. The sample table shows approximately 580,000 distinct CDR3 sequences, and more than 20% are seen once. The ten largest clonotypes hold under 9% of the sample.

The donors were roughly 40 Caucasian individuals from Russia, aged roughly 6 to 100 years, who were systemically healthy. Each donor gave 8 to 10 milliliters of peripheral blood, drawn into EDTA-treated Vacutainer tubes. Ficoll-Paque density-gradient centrifugation was used to isolate PBMCs, with at least 6 million per sample. Total RNA, at least 6 micrograms per sample, was extracted from PBMCs with Trizol reagent. Naive CD45RAhigh/CD27high T cell percentages were measured by flow cytometry on a PBMC aliquot from every donor. A distance of 8 bases separates the germline ends of V and J, which lose 3 bases and 2 bases respectively. Reading from cysteine to phenylalanine, the CDR3 counts 13 amino acids. Left in the record is the CDR3 DNA by itself, 39 bases read in frame from the first base. The germline V gene sets CDR1 to MDHEN and CDR2 to SYDVKM. These records were also assigned to another study, of T cells of mothers and their children. Looking at the second paper: The donors were nine systemically healthy Caucasian individuals, made up of three mothers and their six children. cDNA synthesis used all of the extracted RNA, with approximately 1.4 ug of RNA in each 15 ul reaction. In the second PCR, the M1S primer introduced both the sample barcodes and 2-4 random nucleotides. Over 10 million TCR beta CDR3 reads came from each mother, compared with around 3 million reads from each child. Thymic selection similarly shapes TCR recombination output in related and unrelated pairs, with minor effect from inherited differences. Related mother-child pairs always showed normalized repertoire overlap that was slightly higher than in unrelated mother-child pairs, though the difference was never significant. No persistent microchimeric T cell clones were found, with a detection sensitivity of roughly 92 clones per million clonotypes. The study used deep NGS to compare TCR beta repertoires of mothers and children, seeking features distinguishing related mother-child pairs from unrelated individuals. The mean age was about 37 +/- 4 years for the mothers and approximately 11 +/- 4 years for the children. Libraries were sequenced on Illumina HiSeq 2000 with 100+100 nt paired-end reads after adapter ligation with NEBNext reagents. Mother and child libraries were prepared a month apart and sequenced in separate runs to prevent cross-contamination. For each donor, somewhere between roughly 500,000 and 2,100,000 distinct TCR beta clonotypes were identified. Naive TCR beta clonotypes were estimated from low-frequency clonotypes matched to each donor's FACS-determined naive share, without sorting.

The receptor's source is a boy aged 5-17 years in good health. Sequenced: blood. The chain was built from TRBV28 and TRBJ2-7; confidence is insufficient to name the D gene. The bases read TGTGCCAGCAGTTTTAGCCTGACCTACGAGCAGTACTTC. This codes for CASSFSLTYEQYF.